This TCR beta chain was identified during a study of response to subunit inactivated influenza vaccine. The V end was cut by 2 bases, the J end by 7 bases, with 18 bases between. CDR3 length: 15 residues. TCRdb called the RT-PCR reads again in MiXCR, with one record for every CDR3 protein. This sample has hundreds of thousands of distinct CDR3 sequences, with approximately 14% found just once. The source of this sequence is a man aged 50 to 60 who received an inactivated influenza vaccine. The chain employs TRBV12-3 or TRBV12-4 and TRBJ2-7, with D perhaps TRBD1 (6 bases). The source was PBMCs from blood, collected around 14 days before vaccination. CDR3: CASSLIGGRGGEQYF. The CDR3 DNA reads TGTGCCAGCAGTTTAATTGGGGGCCGCGGCGGGGAGCAGTACTTC.